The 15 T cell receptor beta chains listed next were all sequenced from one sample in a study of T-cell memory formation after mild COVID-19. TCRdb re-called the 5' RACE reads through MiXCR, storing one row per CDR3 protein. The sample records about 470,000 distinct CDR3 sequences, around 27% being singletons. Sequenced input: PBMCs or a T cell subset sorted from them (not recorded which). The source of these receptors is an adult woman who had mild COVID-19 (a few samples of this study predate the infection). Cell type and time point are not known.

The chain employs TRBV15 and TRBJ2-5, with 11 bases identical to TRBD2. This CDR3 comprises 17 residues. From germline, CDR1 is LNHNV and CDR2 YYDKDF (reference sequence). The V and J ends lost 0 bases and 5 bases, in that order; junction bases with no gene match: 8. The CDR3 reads CATSRDATSGGGETQYF. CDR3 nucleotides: TGTGCCACCAGCAGAGATGCCACTAGCGGGGGCGGTGAGACCCAGTACTTC.

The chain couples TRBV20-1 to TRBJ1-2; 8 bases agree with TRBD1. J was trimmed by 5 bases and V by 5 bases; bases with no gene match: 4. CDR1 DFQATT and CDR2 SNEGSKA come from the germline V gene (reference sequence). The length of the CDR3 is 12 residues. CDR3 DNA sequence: TGCAGTGCTGCAGGGGGCCGATATGGCTACACCTTC. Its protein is CSAAGGRYGYTF.

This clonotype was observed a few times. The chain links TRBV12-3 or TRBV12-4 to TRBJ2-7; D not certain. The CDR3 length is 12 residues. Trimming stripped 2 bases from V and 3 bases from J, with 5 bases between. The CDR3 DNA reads TGTGCCAGCAGTTTATTATACTACGAGCAGTACTTC. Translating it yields CASSLLYYEQYF.

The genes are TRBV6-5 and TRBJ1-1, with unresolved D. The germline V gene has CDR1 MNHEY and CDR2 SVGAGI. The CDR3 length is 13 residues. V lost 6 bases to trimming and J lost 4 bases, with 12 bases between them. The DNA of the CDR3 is TGTGCCAGCAGCGACCTACAGAGCACTGAAGCTTTCTTT. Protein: CASSDLQSTEAFF.

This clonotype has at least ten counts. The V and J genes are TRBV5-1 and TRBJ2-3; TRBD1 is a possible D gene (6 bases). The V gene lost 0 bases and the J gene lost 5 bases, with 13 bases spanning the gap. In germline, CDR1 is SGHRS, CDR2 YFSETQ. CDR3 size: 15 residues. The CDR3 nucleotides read TGCGCCAGCAGCTTGGACAGGGTCGAGGTAGATACGCAGTATTTT. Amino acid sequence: CASSLDRVEVDTQYF.

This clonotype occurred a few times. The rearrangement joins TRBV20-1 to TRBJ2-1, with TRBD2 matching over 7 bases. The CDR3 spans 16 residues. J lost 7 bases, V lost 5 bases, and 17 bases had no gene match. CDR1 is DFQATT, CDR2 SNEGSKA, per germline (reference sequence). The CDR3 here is CSAGGRGVGGRNEQFF. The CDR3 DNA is TGCAGTGCTGGCGGGAGAGGAGTGGGAGGGAGGAATGAGCAGTTCTTC.

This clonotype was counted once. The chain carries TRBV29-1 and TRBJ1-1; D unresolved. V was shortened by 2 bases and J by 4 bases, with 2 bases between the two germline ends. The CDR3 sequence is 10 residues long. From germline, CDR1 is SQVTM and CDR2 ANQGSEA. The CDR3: CSVESTEAFF. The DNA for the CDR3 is TGCAGCGTTGAATCCACTGAAGCTTTCTTT.

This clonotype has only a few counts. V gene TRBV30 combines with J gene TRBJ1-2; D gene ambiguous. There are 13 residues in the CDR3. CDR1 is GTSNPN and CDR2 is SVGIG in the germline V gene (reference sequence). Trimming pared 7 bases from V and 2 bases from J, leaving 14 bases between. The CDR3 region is CAFYWVTNYGYTF. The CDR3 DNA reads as TGTGCCTTCTATTGGGTTACCAACTATGGCTACACCTTC.

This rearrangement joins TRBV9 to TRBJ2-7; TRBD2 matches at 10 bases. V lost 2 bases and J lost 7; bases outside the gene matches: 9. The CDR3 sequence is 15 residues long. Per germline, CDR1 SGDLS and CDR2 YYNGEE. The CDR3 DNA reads TGTGCCAGCAGCGTCTCAGCGGGAGGGCCGTGGGAGCAGTACTTC. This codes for CASSVSAGGPWEQYF.

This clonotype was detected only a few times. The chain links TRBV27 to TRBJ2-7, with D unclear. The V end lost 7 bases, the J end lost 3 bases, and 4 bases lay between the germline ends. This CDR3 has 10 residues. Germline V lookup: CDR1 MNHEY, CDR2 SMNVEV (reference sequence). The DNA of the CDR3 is TGTGCCAGCACCCACTACGAGCAGTACTTC. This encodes CASTHYEQYF.

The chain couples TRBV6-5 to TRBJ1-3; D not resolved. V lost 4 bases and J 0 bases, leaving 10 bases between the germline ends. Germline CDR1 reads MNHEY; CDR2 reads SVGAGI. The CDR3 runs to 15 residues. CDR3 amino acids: CASSFGRGSGNTIYF. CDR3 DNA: TGTGCCAGCAGTTTTGGACGAGGCTCTGGAAACACCATATATTTT.

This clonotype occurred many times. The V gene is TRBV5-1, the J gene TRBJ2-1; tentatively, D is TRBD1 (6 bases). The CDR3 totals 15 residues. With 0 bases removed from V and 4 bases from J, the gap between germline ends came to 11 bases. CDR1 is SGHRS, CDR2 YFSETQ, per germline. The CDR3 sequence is CASSLGGGTYNEQFF. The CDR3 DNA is TGCGCCAGCAGCTTGGGAGGGGGAACTTACAATGAGCAGTTCTTC.

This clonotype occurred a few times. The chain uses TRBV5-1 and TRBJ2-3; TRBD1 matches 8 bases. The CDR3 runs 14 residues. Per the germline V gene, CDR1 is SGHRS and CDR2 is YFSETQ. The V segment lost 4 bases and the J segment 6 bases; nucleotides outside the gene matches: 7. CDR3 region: CASSRTGGLDTQYF. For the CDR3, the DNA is TGCGCCAGCAGCCGAACAGGGGGGTTGGATACGCAGTATTTT.

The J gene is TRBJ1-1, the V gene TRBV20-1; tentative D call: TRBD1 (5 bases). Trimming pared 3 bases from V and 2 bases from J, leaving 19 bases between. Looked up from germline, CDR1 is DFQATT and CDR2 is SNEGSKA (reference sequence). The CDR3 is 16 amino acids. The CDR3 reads CSASPISQGFNTEAFF. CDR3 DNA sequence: TGCAGTGCTAGTCCCATATCCCAGGGATTCAACACTGAAGCTTTCTTT.

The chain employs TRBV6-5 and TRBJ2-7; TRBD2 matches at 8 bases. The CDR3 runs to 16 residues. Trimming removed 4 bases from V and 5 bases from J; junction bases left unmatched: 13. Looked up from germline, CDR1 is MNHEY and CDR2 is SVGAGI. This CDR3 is CASSSSAGAKLDEQYF. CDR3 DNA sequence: TGTGCCAGCAGTTCTTCAGCGGGAGCCAAGCTGGACGAGCAGTACTTC.